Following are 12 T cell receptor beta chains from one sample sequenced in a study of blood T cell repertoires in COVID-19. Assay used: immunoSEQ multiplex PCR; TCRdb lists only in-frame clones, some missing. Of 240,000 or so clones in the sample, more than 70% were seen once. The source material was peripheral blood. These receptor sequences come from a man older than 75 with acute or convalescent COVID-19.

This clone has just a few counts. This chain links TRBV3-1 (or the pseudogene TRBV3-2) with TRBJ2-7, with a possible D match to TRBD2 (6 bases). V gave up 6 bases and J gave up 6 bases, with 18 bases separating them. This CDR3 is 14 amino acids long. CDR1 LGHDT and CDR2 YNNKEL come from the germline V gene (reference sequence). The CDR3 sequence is CASRRGISLGEQYF. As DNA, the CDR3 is TGTGCCAGCAGGCGGGGTATCTCCCTCGGCGAGCAGTACTTC.

In DNA, the CDR3 is TGCGCCAGCAGCTCCAGCGGGGCCCGTGGGGAGACCCAGTACTTC. Translating gives CASSSSGARGETQYF. The chain is built from TRBV5-1 and TRBJ2-5; 7 positions match TRBD2. Germline V gene lookup returns CDR1 SGHRS and CDR2 YFSETQ. This CDR3 is built from 15 residues. With 3 bases clipped from V and 5 bases from J, the junction kept 10 bases outside the gene matches.

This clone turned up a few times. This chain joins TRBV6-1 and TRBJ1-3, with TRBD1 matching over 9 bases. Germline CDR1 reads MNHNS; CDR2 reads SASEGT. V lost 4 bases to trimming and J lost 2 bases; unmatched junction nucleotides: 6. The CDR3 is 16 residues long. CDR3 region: CASSVLQGATGNTIYF. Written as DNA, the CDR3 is TGTGCCAGCAGTGTACTACAGGGGGCCACTGGAAACACCATATATTTT.

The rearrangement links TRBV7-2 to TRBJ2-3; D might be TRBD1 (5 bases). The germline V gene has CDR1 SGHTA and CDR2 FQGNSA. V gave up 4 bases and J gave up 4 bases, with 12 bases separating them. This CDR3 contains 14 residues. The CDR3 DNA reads TGTGCCAGCAGCTCCCAAGCAGGGTCAGATACGCAGTATTTT. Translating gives CASSSQAGSDTQYF.

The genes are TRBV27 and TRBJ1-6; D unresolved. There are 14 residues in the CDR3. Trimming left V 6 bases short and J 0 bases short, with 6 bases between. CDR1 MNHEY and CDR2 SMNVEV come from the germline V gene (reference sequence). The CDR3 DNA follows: TGTGCCAGCAGGGGGAGCTCCTATAATTCACCCCTCCACTTT. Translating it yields CASRGSSYNSPLHF.

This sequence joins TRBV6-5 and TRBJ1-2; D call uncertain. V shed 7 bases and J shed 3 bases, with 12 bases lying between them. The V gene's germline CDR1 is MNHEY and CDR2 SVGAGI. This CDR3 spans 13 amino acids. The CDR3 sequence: CASTTLGDYGYTF. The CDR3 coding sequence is TGTGCCAGCACAACACTGGGCGACTATGGCTACACCTTC.

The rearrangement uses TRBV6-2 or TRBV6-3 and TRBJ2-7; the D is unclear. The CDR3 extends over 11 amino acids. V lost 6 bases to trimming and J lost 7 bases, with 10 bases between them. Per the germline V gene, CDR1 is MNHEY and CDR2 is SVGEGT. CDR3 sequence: CASSLLREQYF. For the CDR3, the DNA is TGTGCCAGCAGCTTACTACGGGAGCAGTACTTC.

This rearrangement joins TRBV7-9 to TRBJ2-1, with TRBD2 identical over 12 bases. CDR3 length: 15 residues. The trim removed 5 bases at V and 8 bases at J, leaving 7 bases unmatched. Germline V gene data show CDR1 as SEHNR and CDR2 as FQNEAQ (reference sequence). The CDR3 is CASSKTSGSTDEQFF. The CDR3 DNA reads TGTGCCAGCAGCAAGACTAGCGGGAGTACCGATGAGCAGTTCTTC.

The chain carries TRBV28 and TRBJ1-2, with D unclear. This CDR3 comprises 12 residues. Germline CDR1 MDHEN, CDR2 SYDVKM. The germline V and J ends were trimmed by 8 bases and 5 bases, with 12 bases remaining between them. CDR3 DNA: TGTGCCAGCCGCGCGAGGGAGTATGGCTACACCTTC. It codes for CASRAREYGYTF.

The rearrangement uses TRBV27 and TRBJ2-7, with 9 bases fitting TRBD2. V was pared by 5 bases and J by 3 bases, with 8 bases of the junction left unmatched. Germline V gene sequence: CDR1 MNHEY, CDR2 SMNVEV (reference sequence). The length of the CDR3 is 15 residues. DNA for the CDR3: TGTGCCAGCAGTCCCCGGGTAGCGGGAGTCTACGAGCAGTACTTC. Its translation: CASSPRVAGVYEQYF.

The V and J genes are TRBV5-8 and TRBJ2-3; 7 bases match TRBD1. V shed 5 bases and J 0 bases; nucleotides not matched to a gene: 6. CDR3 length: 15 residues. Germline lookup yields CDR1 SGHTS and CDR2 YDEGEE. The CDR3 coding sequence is TGTGCCAGCAGACAGGGGCGGATGAGCACAGATACGCAGTATTTT. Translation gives CASRQGRMSTDTQYF.

DNA for the CDR3: TGTGCCAGCAGCTCGGGGACAGGGTGGTATGGCTACACCTTC. Encoded protein: CASSSGTGWYGYTF. The V call is TRBV7-9, the J call TRBJ1-2; the match to TRBD1 covers 9 bases. The germline V gene has CDR1 SEHNR and CDR2 FQNEAQ (reference sequence). The CDR3 is made up of 14 amino acids. Trimming took 4 bases from V and 5 from J; bases not matched to a gene: 5.